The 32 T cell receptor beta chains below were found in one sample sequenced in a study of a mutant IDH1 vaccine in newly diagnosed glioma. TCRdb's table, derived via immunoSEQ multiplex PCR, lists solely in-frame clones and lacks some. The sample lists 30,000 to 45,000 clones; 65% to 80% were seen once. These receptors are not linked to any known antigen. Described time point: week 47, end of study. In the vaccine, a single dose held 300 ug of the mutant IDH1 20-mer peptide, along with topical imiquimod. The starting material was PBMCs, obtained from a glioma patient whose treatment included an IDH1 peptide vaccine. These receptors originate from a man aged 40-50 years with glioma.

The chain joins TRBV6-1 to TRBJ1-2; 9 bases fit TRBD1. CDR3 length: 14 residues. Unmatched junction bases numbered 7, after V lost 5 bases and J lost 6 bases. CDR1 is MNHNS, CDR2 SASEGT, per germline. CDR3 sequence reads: CASSRDREANGYTF. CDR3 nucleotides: TGTGCCAGCAGTCGGGACAGGGAAGCGAATGGCTACACCTTC.

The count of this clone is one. This chain's CDR3 is CASSLAGRAVTGELFF. CDR3 sequence (DNA): TGTGCCAGCAGCTTAGCCGGGAGGGCCGTCACCGGGGAGCTGTTTTTT. This chain connects TRBV11-2 to TRBJ2-2; TRBD2 matches 8 bases. Germline CDR1 and CDR2: SGHAT and FQNNGV. The CDR3 runs to 16 residues. J gave up 4 bases and V 1 base, and 5 bases lay outside the gene matches.

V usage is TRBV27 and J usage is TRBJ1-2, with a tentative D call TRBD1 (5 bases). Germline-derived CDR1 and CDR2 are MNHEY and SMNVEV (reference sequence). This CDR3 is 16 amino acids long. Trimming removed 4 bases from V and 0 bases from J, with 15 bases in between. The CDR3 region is CASSSGTLRANYGYTF. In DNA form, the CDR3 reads TGTGCCAGCAGTTCCGGGACTCTTAGAGCTAACTATGGCTACACCTTC.

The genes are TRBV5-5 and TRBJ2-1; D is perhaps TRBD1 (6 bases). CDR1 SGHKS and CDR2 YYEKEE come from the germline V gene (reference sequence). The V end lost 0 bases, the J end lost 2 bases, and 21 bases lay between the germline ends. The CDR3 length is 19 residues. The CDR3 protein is CASSLVTGSSRATYNEQFF. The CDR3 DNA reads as TGTGCCAGCAGCTTGGTTACAGGGAGCTCGCGGGCAACCTACAATGAGCAGTTCTTC. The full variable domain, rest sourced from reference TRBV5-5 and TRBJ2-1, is DAGVTQSPTHLIKTRGQQVTLRCSPISGHKSVSWYQQVLGQGPQFIFQYYEKEERGRGNFPDRFSARQFPNYSSELNVNALLLGDSALYLCASSLVTGSSRATYNEQFFGPGTRLTVL.

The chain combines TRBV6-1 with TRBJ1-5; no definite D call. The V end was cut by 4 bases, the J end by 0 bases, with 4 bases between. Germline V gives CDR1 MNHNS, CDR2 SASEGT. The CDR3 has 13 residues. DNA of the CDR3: TGTGCCAGCAGTGGCTATAGCAATCAGCCCCAGCATTTT. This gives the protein CASSGYSNQPQHF.

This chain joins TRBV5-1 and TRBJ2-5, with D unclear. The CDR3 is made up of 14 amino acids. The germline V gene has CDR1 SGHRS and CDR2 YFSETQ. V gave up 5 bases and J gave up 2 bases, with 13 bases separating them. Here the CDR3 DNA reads TGCGCCAGCAGGACCACTGGACCACAAGAGACCCAGTACTTC. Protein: CASRTTGPQETQYF. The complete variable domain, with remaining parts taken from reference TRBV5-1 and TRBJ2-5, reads KAGVTQTPRYLIKTRGQQVTLSCSPISGHRSVSWYQQTPGQGLQFLFEYFSETQRNKGNFPGRFSGRQFSNSRSEMNVSTLELGDSALYLCASRTTGPQETQYFGPGTRLLVL.

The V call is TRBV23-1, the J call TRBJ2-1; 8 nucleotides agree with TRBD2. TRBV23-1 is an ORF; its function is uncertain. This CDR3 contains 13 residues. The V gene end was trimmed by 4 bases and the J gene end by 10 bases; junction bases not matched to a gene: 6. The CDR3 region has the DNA TGCGCCAGCAGTCCGGGGGGGAGGGCAGAGCAGTTCTTC. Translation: CASSPGGRAEQFF.

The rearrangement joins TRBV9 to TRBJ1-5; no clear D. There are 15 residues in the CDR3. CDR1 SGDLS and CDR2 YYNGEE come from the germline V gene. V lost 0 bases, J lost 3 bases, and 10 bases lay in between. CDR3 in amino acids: CASSVAGRDNQPQHF. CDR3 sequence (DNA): TGTGCCAGCAGCGTAGCTGGGAGGGACAATCAGCCCCAGCATTTT.

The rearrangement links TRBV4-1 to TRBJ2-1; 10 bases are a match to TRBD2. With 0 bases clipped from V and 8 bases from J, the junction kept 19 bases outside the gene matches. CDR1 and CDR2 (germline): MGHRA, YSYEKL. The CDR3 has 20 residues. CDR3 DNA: TGCGCCAGCAGCCAAGATCTTAGGGGACGGACTAGCGGTAGTAGGGATGAGCAGTTCTTC. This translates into CASSQDLRGRTSGSRDEQFF.

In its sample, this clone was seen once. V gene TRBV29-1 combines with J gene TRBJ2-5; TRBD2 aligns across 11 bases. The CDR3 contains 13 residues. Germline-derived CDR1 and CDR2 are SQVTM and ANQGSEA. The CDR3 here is CSILAGVRETQYF. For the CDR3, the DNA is TGCAGTATACTAGCGGGAGTAAGGGAGACCCAGTACTTC.

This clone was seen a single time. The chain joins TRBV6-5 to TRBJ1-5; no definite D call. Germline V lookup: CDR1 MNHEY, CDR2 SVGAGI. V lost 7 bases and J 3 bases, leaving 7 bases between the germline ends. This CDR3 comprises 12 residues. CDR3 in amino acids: CASTQPNQPQHF. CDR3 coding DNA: TGTGCCAGCACACAGCCCAATCAGCCCCAGCATTTT.

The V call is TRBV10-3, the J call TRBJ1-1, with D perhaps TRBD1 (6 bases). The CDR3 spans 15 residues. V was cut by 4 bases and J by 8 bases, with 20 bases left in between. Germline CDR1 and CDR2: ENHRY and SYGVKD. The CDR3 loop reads CAISASWDTLAEAFF. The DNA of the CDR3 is TGTGCCATCAGTGCATCTTGGGACACCTTAGCCGAAGCTTTCTTT.

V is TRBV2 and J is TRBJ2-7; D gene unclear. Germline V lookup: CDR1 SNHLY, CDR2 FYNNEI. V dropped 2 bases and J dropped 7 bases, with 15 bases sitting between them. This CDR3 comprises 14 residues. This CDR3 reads CASSERTDLGEQYF. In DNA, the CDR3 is TGTGCCAGCAGTGAACGGACGGATTTGGGGGAGCAGTACTTC. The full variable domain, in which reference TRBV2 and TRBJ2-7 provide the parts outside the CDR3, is EPEVTQTPSHQVTQMGQEVILRCVPISNHLYFYWYRQILGQKVEFLVSFYNNEISEKSEIFDDQFSVERPDGSNFTLKIRSTKLEDSAMYFCASSERTDLGEQYFGPGTRLTVT.

The chain's CDR3 is CASLALNTGELFF. The CDR3 DNA reads as TGTGCCAGCCTAGCGTTGAACACCGGGGAGCTGTTTTTT. This chain uses TRBV6-1 with TRBJ2-2, with D possibly TRBD2 on 6 matching bases. V lost 8 bases, J lost 1 base, and 8 bases lay in between. CDR1 and CDR2 (germline): MNHNS, SASEGT. The CDR3 has 13 residues.

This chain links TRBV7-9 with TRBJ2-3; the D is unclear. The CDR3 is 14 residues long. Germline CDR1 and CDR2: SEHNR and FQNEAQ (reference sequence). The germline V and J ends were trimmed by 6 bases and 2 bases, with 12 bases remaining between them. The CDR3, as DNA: TGTGCCAGCAGAGACGGGTTCACCACAGATACGCAGTATTTT. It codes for CASRDGFTTDTQYF.

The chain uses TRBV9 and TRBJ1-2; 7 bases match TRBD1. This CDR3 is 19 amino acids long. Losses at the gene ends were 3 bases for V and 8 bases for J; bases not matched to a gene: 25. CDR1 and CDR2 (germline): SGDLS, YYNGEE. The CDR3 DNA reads TGTGCCAGCAGCGCCCGGGACAGCTCACACAGCCGCCCGTTACAAGGCTACACCTTC. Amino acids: CASSARDSSHSRPLQGYTF.

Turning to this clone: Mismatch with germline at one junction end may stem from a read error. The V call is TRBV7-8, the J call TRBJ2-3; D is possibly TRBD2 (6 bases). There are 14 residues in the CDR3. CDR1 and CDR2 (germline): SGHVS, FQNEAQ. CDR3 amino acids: CASSLDGSTDTQYF. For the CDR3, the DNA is TGTGCCAGCAGCTTAGACGGGAGCACGGATACGCAGTATTTT.

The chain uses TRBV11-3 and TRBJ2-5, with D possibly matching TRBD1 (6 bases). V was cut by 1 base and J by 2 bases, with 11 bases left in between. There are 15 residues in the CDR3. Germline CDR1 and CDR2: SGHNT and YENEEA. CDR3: CASSLGTAQQETQYF. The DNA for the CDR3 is TGTGCCAGCAGCTTAGGGACAGCCCAACAAGAGACCCAGTACTTC.

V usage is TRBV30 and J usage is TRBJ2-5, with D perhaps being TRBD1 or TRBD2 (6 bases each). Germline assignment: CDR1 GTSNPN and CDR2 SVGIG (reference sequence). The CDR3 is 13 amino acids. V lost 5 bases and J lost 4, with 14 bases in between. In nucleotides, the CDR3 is TGTGCCTGGGGCACCGGAGGGGGAGAGACCCAGTACTTC. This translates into CAWGTGGGETQYF.

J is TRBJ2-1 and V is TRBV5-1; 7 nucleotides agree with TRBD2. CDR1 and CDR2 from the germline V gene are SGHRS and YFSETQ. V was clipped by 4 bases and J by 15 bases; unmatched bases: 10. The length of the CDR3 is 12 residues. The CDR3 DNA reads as TGCGCCAGCAGCCCCGGTGGGCGGGAGAGGTTCTTC. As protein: CASSPGGRERFF.

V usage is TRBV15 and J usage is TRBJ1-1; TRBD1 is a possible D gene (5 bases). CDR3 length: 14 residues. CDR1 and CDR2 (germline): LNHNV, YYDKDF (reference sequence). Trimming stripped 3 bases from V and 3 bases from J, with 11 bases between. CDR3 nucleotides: TGTGCCACCAGCAGGACAGTCTGGGACACTGAAGCTTTCTTT. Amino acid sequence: CATSRTVWDTEAFF. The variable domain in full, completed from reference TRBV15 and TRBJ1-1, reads DAMVIQNPRYQVTQFGKPVTLSCSQTLNHNVMYWYQQKSSQAPKLLFHYYDKDFNNEADTPDNFQSRRPNTSFCFLDIRSPGLGDTAMYLCATSRTVWDTEAFFGQGTRLTVV.

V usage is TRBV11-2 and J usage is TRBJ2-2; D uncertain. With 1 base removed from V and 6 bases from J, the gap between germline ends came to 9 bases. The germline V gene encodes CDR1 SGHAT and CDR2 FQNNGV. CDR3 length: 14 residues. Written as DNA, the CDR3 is TGTGCCAGCAGCTTAGCAAGGAAGGCCGGGGAGCTGTTTTTT. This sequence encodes CASSLARKAGELFF.

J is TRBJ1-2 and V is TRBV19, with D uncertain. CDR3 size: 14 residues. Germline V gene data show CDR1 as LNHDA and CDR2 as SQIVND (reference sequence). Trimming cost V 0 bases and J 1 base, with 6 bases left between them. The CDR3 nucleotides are TGTGCCAGTAGTATAGATAGGGTTAACTATGGCTACACCTTC. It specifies CASSIDRVNYGYTF. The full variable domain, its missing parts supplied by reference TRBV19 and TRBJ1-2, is DGGITQSPKYLFRKEGQNVTLSCEQNLNHDAMYWYRQDPGQGLRLIYYSQIVNDFQKGDIAEGYSVSREKKESFPLTVTSAQKNPTAFYLCASSIDRVNYGYTFGSGTRLTVV.

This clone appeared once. CDR3 coding DNA: TGTGCCAGCACACAGGAAGAGACCCAGTACTTC. It is translated as CASTQEETQYF. V is TRBV2 and J is TRBJ2-5, with D possibly TRBD1 on 5 matching bases. Germline assignment: CDR1 SNHLY and CDR2 FYNNEI. V was cut by 7 bases and J by 3 bases, with 6 bases left in between. The CDR3 is made up of 11 amino acids. Drawing the rest from reference TRBV2 and TRBJ2-5, the complete variable domain is EPEVTQTPSHQVTQMGQEVILRCVPISNHLYFYWYRQILGQKVEFLVSFYNNEISEKSEIFDDQFSVERPDGSNFTLKIRSTKLEDSAMYFCASTQEETQYFGPGTRLLVL.

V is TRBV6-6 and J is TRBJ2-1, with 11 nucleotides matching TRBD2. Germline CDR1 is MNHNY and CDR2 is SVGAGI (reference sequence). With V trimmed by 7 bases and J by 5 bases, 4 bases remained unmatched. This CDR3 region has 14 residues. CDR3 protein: CASTTSGGNNEQFF. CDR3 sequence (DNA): TGTGCCAGCACCACTAGCGGGGGAAACAATGAGCAGTTCTTC.

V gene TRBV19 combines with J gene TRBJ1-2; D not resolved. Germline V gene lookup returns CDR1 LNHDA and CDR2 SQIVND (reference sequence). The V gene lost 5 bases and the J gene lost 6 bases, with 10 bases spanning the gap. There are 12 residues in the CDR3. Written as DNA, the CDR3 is TGTGCCAGTAGTTTGAACTACCATGGCTACACCTTC. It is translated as CASSLNYHGYTF.

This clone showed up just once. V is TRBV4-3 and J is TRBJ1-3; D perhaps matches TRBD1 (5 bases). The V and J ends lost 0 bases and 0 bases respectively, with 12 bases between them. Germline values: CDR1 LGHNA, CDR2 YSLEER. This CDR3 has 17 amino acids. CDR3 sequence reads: CASSQDYGALSGNTIYF. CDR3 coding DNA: TGCGCCAGCAGCCAAGATTACGGGGCCCTCTCTGGAAACACCATATATTTT.

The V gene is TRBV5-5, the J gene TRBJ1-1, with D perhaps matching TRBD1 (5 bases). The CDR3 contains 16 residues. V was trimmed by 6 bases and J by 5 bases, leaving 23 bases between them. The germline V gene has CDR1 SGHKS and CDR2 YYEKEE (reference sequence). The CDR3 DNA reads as TGTGCCAGCACGAGGGAGGGGATCGGTTGGAATACTGAAGCTTTCTTT. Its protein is CASTREGIGWNTEAFF.

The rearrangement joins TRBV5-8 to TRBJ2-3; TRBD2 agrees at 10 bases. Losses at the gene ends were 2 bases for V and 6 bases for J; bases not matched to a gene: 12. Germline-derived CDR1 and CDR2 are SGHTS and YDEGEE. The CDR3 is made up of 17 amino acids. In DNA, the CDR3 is TGTGCCAGCAGCTTCGGGGGGGCTAGCGGGAGATACGATACGCAGTATTTT. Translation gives CASSFGGASGRYDTQYF.

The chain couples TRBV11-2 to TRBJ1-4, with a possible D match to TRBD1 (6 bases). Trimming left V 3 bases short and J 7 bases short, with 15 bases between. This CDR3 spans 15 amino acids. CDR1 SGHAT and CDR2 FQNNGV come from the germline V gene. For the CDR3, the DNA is TGTGCCAGCAGCTTTAGGGGGACGGAGGGTGAAAAACTGTTTTTT. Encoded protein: CASSFRGTEGEKLFF.

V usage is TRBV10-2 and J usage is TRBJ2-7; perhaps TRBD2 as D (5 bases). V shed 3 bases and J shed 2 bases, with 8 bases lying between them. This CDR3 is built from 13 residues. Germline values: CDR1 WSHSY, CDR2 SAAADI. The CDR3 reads CASSETGTYEQYF. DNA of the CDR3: TGCGCCAGCAGTGAAACGGGAACCTACGAGCAGTACTTC.

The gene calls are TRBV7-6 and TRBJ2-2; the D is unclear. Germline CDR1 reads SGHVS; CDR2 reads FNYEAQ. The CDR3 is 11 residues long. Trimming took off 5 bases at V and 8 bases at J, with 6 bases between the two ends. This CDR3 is CASSRPGELFF. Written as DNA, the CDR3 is TGTGCCAGCAGCCGCCCGGGGGAGCTGTTTTTT.